This T cell receptor (beta chain) was identified during a study of shared clonotypes between healthy human individuals. General observations from the study: Sampling involved blood alone; tissue repertoires likely differ.

About this clone itself: What it binds is unknown.

The CDR3 totals 15 residues. V was pared by 0 bases and J by 0 bases, with 0 bases of the junction left unmatched. Germline CDR1 SGHNT, CDR2 YYREEE (reference sequence). Genomic DNA belonging to each subset was distributed in equal measure over several immunoSEQ plates. Original handling: Because ImmunoSEQ provided only junction sequences with no quality scores, the filtering differed. Sequencing was performed with immunoSEQ multiplex PCR; in TCRdb, only in-frame clones are kept and a portion is missing. The V and J calls and clone size were taken over from that table, and D and trimming were inferred from the DNA. The sample carries about 1 million clones, 75% recorded once.

The chain has TRBV5-4 and TRBJ1-3, with 7 bases lining up with TRBD1. Sequenced material: memory CD4+ T cells sorted from blood. Subset of the sample: CD45RA-negative fraction. This clonotype was sampled from a man between 18 and 29 years old in good health. The DNA for the CDR3 is TGTGCCAGCAGCTTGGGGACAGGCTCTGGAAACACCATATATTTT. Translating it yields CASSLGTGSGNTIYF.